This is a list of T cell receptor beta chains from one sample in a study of blood T cell repertoires in COVID-19. Some clones are missing from TCRdb's copy, which holds only in-frame ones; the method was immunoSEQ multiplex PCR. The sample records roughly 73,000 clones, roughly 89% being singletons. The specimen was peripheral blood. These receptors were obtained from an older man with acute or convalescent COVID-19. Both conserved end residues are trimmed from each CDR3.

v_gene	j_gene	CDR3aa
TRBV5-4	TRBJ1-2	ASSQREGYGYT
TRBV9	TRBJ1-3	ASSVGQGIFNTIY
TRBV18	TRBJ2-5	ASSPKSLGTPQETQY
TRBV24-1	TRBJ1-1	ATSDEQGSREAF
TRBV5-1	TRBJ2-3	ASSLGGRSSLDTQY
TRBV3-1/TRBV3-2	TRBJ2-2	ASSEVIRQGVLTGELF
TRBV3-1/TRBV3-2	TRBJ2-5	ASSPRGQETQY
TRBV5-1	TRBJ1-4	ASSQGTAGGGEKLF
TRBV1	TRBJ2-5	TSSQGPAGGSETQY
TRBV7-9	TRBJ1-1	ASSPQGVGTEAF
TRBV19	TRBJ1-5	ASSLPGQGPQH
TRBV7-9	TRBJ2-1	ASSSLGGILHEQF
TRBV19	TRBJ2-7	ASSTPTGLTSYEQY
TRBV21-1	TRBJ2-7	ASRYLGQAFSYEQY
TRBV6-5	TRBJ1-2	ASSLGGSYGYT
TRBV18	TRBJ2-5	ASSPYAIKEETQY
TRBV6-6	TRBJ2-2	ASKGAGGSYRELF
TRBV5-6	TRBJ2-7	ASSLGRVYEQY
TRBV3-1/TRBV3-2	TRBJ1-1	ASSQPGTGVGTEAF
TRBV6-5	TRBJ1-2	ASRRQGRNYGYT
TRBV11-1	TRBJ2-1	ASSSQVGPYNEQF
TRBV2	TRBJ2-3	ASSVRQGREDTQY
TRBV12-3/TRBV12-4	TRBJ1-1	ASSLKRTEAF
TRBV5-1	TRBJ2-3	ASSLALAESTDTQY
TRBV27	TRBJ2-1	ASRIDRTYNEQF
TRBV2	TRBJ2-2	ASTPGTGELF
TRBV9	TRBJ1-1	ASSVAGWGEAF
TRBV5-1	TRBJ1-2	ASSPQGRYGYT
TRBV7-3	TRBJ2-1	ASSLSGSDEQF
TRBV11-3	TRBJ2-7	ASSSGLSSYEQY
TRBV4-1	TRBJ1-1	ASSQEGQGGTEAF
TRBV12-1	TRBJ1-5	ASSLIWTGGLSNQPQH
TRBV5-4	TRBJ1-1	ASSLRGPPNTEAF
TRBV5-1	TRBJ2-5	ASSSGTAQETQY
TRBV19	TRBJ2-3	ASSIGLGRWTDTQY
TRBV3-1/TRBV3-2	TRBJ2-1	ASSPRGSGRINEQF
TRBV7-2	TRBJ1-2	ASSLGGINYGYT
TRBV5-1	TRBJ2-7	ASSLEGTSSYEQY
TRBV10-3	TRBJ1-2	AISDIQGAGGYT
TRBV9	TRBJ1-1	ASSVGRNTEAF
TRBV18	TRBJ1-2	ASSPTALFGTGGFGYT
TRBV30	TRBJ1-1	AWSRDSYTEAF